Shown below are 26 T cell receptor beta chains from a single sample sequenced in a study of cytomegalovirus exposure and HLA in healthy donors. Both 60 Vbeta primers and 13 Jbeta primers went into the PCR. Profiling relied on immunoSEQ multiplex PCR, and the TCRdb table lists in-frame clones only, not all of them. The sample lists 160,000 or so clones, 70% to 90% occurring once. Sequencing used PBMCs. These receptors were taken from a woman aged 25 to 39 in good health and CMV-seronegative.

The V gene is TRBV7-9, the J gene TRBJ2-1; D is possibly TRBD2 (5 bases). Germline CDR1 SEHNR, CDR2 FQNEAQ (reference sequence). The CDR3 totals 13 residues. With 8 bases removed from V and 1 base from J, the gap between germline ends came to 9 bases. CDR3 protein: CASRDGSYNEQFF. CDR3 coding DNA: TGTGCCAGCCGGGATGGATCCTACAATGAGCAGTTCTTC. Full variable domain (missing parts from reference TRBV7-9 and TRBJ2-1): DTGVSQNPRHKITKRGQNVTFRCDPISEHNRLYWYRQTLGQGPEFLTYFQNEAQLEKSRLLSDRFSAERPKGSFSTLEIQRTEQGDSAMYLCASRDGSYNEQFFGPGTRLTVL.

For the CDR3, the DNA is TGTGCCAGTAGTCTGGGACAGGGCTATGGCTACACCTTC. Translating gives CASSLGQGYGYTF. The V call is TRBV19, the J call TRBJ1-2; 9 positions agree with TRBD1. The CDR3 loop spans 13 amino acids. V shed 5 bases, J shed 4 bases, and the junction held 2 bases outside the gene matches. Per the germline V gene, CDR1 is LNHDA and CDR2 is SQIVND (reference sequence).

The genes are TRBV5-4 and TRBJ1-2; maybe TRBD1 (6 bases). CDR1 is SGHNT and CDR2 is YYREEE in the germline V gene (reference sequence). V was pared by 7 bases and J by 3 bases, with 25 bases between. CDR3 length: 17 residues. The CDR3 DNA is TGTGCCAGCCCCTCACTCGCGGGGGCGGATTTTCACTATGGCTACACCTTC. It encodes CASPSLAGADFHYGYTF.

This clone was counted a few times. The chain combines TRBV6-6 with TRBJ1-1; D ambiguous. CDR1 MNHNY and CDR2 SVGAGI come from the germline V gene (reference sequence). The ends were cut back, 6 bases at V and 3 bases at J, with 11 bases in the middle. The CDR3 totals 13 residues. The DNA of the CDR3 is TGTGCCAGCAGCCCCCATGAGGACACTGAAGCTTTCTTT. Residues: CASSPHEDTEAFF.

This chain links TRBV5-4 with TRBJ2-1, with 10 positions matching TRBD1. The CDR3 is made up of 14 amino acids. Germline V gives CDR1 SGHNT, CDR2 YYREEE (reference sequence). The V segment lost 0 bases and the J segment 8 bases; nucleotides outside the gene matches: 2. Written as DNA, the CDR3 is TGTGCCAGCAGCTTGGGACAGGGGGCTTATGAGCAGTTCTTC. Translation gives CASSLGQGAYEQFF. The entire variable domain, with the rest obtained from reference TRBV5-4 and TRBJ2-1, is as follows: ETGVTQSPTHLIKTRGQQVTLRCSSQSGHNTVSWYQQALGQGPQFIFQYYREEENGRGNFPPRFSGLQFPNYSSELNVNALELDDSALYLCASSLGQGAYEQFFGPGTRLTVL.

The V and J genes are TRBV7-9 and TRBJ2-7; 9 nucleotides align to TRBD1. The CDR3 has 16 amino acids. CDR1 and CDR2 (germline): SEHNR, FQNEAQ (reference sequence). Trimming removed 4 bases from V and 2 bases from J; junction bases left unmatched: 9. The CDR3 spells CASSSDPGQGPYEQYF. The CDR3, as DNA: TGTGCCAGCAGCTCAGACCCGGGACAGGGCCCCTACGAGCAGTACTTC.

This clone showed up just once. The chain joins TRBV6-5 to TRBJ2-3, with D perhaps matching TRBD1 (6 bases). The germline CDR1 and CDR2 sequences are MNHEY and SVGAGI. Between the trimmed V and J ends, which lost 0 bases and 10 bases, there was a span of 11 bases. The CDR3 has 13 amino acids. The CDR3 nucleotides read TGTGCCAGCAGTTACTCAGTCAGGGGTCCGCAGTATTTT. Its protein is CASSYSVRGPQYF.

The rearrangement joins TRBV27 to TRBJ2-7; 12 bases map to TRBD2. Per the germline V gene, CDR1 is MNHEY and CDR2 is SMNVEV (reference sequence). V dropped 4 bases and J dropped 0; count of bases not matched to a gene: 4. The CDR3 contains 16 residues. The DNA of the CDR3 is TGTGCCAGCAGTTCTAGCGGGAGGGGAAACTCCTACGAGCAGTACTTC. It is translated as CASSSSGRGNSYEQYF.

V usage is TRBV7-9 and J usage is TRBJ2-2; maybe TRBD1 (6 bases). The CDR3 sequence is 15 residues long. The V and J ends lost 4 bases and 5 bases respectively, with 14 bases between them. CDR1 and CDR2 (germline): SEHNR, FQNEAQ (reference sequence). CDR3 sequence reads: CASSSEGELTGELFF. In DNA, the CDR3 is TGTGCCAGCAGCTCTGAGGGGGAACTTACCGGGGAGCTGTTTTTT.

The V gene is TRBV5-6, the J gene TRBJ2-5; maybe TRBD2 (7 bases). V was cut by 7 bases and J by 5 bases, with 18 bases left in between. Germline CDR1 and CDR2: SGHDT and YYEEEE. The CDR3 covers 14 residues. The CDR3, as DNA: TGTGCCAGCGCTCTGGGGGGGGGCGCGGAGACCCAGTACTTC. Its translation is CASALGGGAETQYF. Using reference TRBV5-6 and TRBJ2-5 for the parts outside the CDR3, the full variable domain is DAGVTQSPTHLIKTRGQQVTLRCSPKSGHDTVSWYQQALGQGPQFIFQYYEEEERQRGNFPDRFSGHQFPNYSSELNVNALLLGDSALYLCASALGGGAETQYFGPGTRLLVL.

The chain joins TRBV4-1 to TRBJ2-3, with 10 positions matching TRBD2. The CDR3 consists of 16 residues. With 2 bases clipped from V and 4 bases from J, the junction kept 6 bases outside the gene matches. Germline V lookup: CDR1 MGHRA, CDR2 YSYEKL. The CDR3 bases are TGCGCCAGCAGCCAAACTAGCGGGGTCTTATCAGATACGCAGTATTTT. This gives the protein CASSQTSGVLSDTQYF.

The chain carries TRBV7-9 and TRBJ2-4, with D maybe TRBD1 (5 bases). The length of the CDR3 is 16 residues. Trimming cost V 1 base and J 0 bases, with 10 bases left between them. Germline loops: CDR1 SEHNR, CDR2 FQNEAQ (reference sequence). CDR3 nucleotides: TGTGCCAGCAGCTTAGTTGTGGGGCTAGCCAAAAACATTCAGTACTTC. Protein sequence: CASSLVVGLAKNIQYF.

CDR3 sequence (DNA): TGTGCCAGTAGTTCCGGGACTAGCGGGAGCTACGAGCAGTACTTC. Translation: CASSSGTSGSYEQYF. The rearrangement links TRBV19 to TRBJ2-7, with 14 bases that match TRBD2. Germline CDR1 LNHDA, CDR2 SQIVND (reference sequence). This CDR3 has 15 amino acids. J gave up 3 bases and V 5 bases, and 3 bases lay outside the gene matches. Supplemented by reference TRBV19 and TRBJ2-7, the full variable domain reads DGGITQSPKYLFRKEGQNVTLSCEQNLNHDAMYWYRQDPGQGLRLIYYSQIVNDFQKGDIAEGYSVSREKKESFPLTVTSAQKNPTAFYLCASSSGTSGSYEQYFGPGTRLTVT.

The V call is TRBV9, the J call TRBJ2-1; D remains unclear. CDR3 length: 12 amino acids. The germline V and J ends were trimmed by 3 bases and 9 bases, with 10 bases remaining between them. From germline, CDR1 is SGDLS and CDR2 YYNGEE. CDR3 sequence (DNA): TGTGCCAGCAGCGGACCGGGTGGTGAGCAGTTCTTC. Protein: CASSGPGGEQFF.

This sequence joins TRBV2 and TRBJ2-5, with TRBD1 matching over 10 bases. This CDR3 comprises 13 residues. The V gene end was trimmed by 5 bases and the J gene end by 5 bases; junction bases not matched to a gene: 2. Per germline, CDR1 SNHLY and CDR2 FYNNEI. DNA of the CDR3: TGTGCCAGCAGTACGGACAGGGGGGAGACCCAGTACTTC. Translating it yields CASSTDRGETQYF. Filled out from reference TRBV2 and TRBJ2-5, the complete variable domain reads EPEVTQTPSHQVTQMGQEVILRCVPISNHLYFYWYRQILGQKVEFLVSFYNNEISEKSEIFDDQFSVERPDGSNFTLKIRSTKLEDSAMYFCASSTDRGETQYFGPGTRLLVL.

This clone was picked up a small number of times. The V gene is TRBV7-2, the J gene TRBJ2-5; 8 bases match TRBD2. The better agreement between TRBJ2-7 and the DNA end casts doubt on the J call. In germline, CDR1 is SGHTA, CDR2 FQGNSA. The CDR3 loop spans 15 amino acids. As DNA, the CDR3 is TGTGCCAGCAGCTTAGGAAGCGGGAGTGGCTACGAGCAGTACTTC. It codes for CASSLGSGSGYEQYF.

In this sample, this clone turned up a few times. This rearrangement joins TRBV2 to TRBJ1-5; D perhaps matches TRBD1 (5 bases). The V and J ends lost 1 base and 7 bases respectively, with 17 bases between them. Germline CDR1 is SNHLY and CDR2 is FYNNEI. The CDR3 has 16 amino acids. CDR3 amino acids: CASSEGGRRVRQPQHF. DNA for the CDR3: TGTGCCAGCAGTGAAGGGGGGAGGAGGGTACGACAGCCCCAGCATTTT.

The gene calls are TRBV4-3 and TRBJ2-7; 7 bases agree with TRBD2. Germline V gene lookup returns CDR1 LGHNA and CDR2 YSLEER. Losses at the gene ends were 1 base for V and 6 bases for J; bases not matched to a gene: 12. CDR3 length: 16 amino acids. The CDR3 sequence is CASSQGRITPGGEQYF. The DNA for the CDR3 is TGCGCCAGCAGCCAAGGCCGAATCACCCCGGGGGGCGAGCAGTACTTC.

The chain employs TRBV4-3 and TRBJ2-2, with D unresolved. Germline V gene lookup returns CDR1 LGHNA and CDR2 YSLEER. The CDR3 contains 16 residues. V was shortened by 0 bases and J by 2 bases, with 10 bases between the two germline ends. CDR3: CASSQEAATNTGELFF. Written as DNA, the CDR3 is TGCGCCAGCAGCCAAGAGGCAGCGACTAACACCGGGGAGCTGTTTTTT.

This chain connects TRBV5-1 to TRBJ1-6; TRBD1 is a possible D gene (5 bases). The CDR3 extends over 15 amino acids. Trimming took 0 bases from V and 7 from J, leaving 11 bases between them. From germline, CDR1 is SGHRS and CDR2 YFSETQ. The chain's CDR3 is CASSLEAGMNSPLHF. As DNA, the CDR3 is TGCGCCAGCAGCTTGGAGGCAGGGATGAATTCACCCCTCCACTTT. Drawing the rest from reference TRBV5-1 and TRBJ1-6, the complete variable domain is KAGVTQTPRYLIKTRGQQVTLSCSPISGHRSVSWYQQTPGQGLQFLFEYFSETQRNKGNFPGRFSGRQFSNSRSEMNVSTLELGDSALYLCASSLEAGMNSPLHFGNGTRLTVT.

In its sample, this clone was seen a few times. The gene calls are TRBV16 and TRBJ1-6; D is perhaps TRBD1 (5 bases). Trimming removed 0 bases at V and 13 bases at J, with 16 bases between. CDR3 length equals 15 residues. From germline, CDR1 is KGHSY and CDR2 FQNENV. The CDR3 protein is CASSQSVRDLIPLHF. For the CDR3, the DNA is TGTGCCAGCAGCCAATCGGTGCGGGACCTAATCCCCCTCCACTTT.

This chain joins TRBV5-1 and TRBJ2-3; a possible D gene is TRBD2 (5 bases). Germline loops: CDR1 SGHRS, CDR2 YFSETQ. Deletions cut 1 base from V and 4 bases from J, with 7 bases between. The CDR3 spans 13 residues. The CDR3 sequence is CASSLQRSDTQYF. The CDR3 nucleotides read TGCGCCAGCAGCTTGCAGCGGTCAGATACGCAGTATTTT.

This clone has just one count. This chain links TRBV10-2 with TRBJ2-3, with D maybe TRBD2 (5 bases). The ends were cut back, 3 bases at V and 2 bases at J, with 12 bases in the middle. The CDR3 has 15 residues. Germline assignment: CDR1 WSHSY and CDR2 SAAADI. The CDR3 nucleotides are TGCGCCAGCAGTGAAAGAGACTACAACACAGATACGCAGTATTTT. It specifies CASSERDYNTDTQYF.

The rearrangement uses TRBV2 and TRBJ2-7, with TRBD2 as a possible D gene (6 bases). Trimming cost V 7 bases and J 6 bases, with 16 bases left between them. Looked up from germline, CDR1 is SNHLY and CDR2 is FYNNEI. CDR3 size: 13 residues. The CDR3 DNA reads as TGTGCCAGCAATCGGGACTTGGTTGGCGAGCAGTACTTC. Translating gives CASNRDLVGEQYF.

J is TRBJ2-7 and V is TRBV28, with D unresolved. Germline V lookup: CDR1 MDHEN, CDR2 SYDVKM. The CDR3 is 12 amino acids. V dropped 5 bases and J dropped 2 bases, with 7 bases sitting between them. The CDR3 nucleotides are TGTGCCAGCAGTATACAAGCCTACGAGCAGTACTTC. It specifies CASSIQAYEQYF.

V is TRBV5-8 and J is TRBJ2-5, with 10 bases aligning to TRBD2. This CDR3 has 17 residues. V was pared by 6 bases and J by 2 bases, with 13 bases of the junction left unmatched. The V gene's germline CDR1 is SGHTS and CDR2 YDEGEE. CDR3 region: CASTRGASGRGQETQYF. In DNA form, the CDR3 reads TGTGCCAGCACCCGGGGGGCTAGCGGGAGAGGGCAAGAGACCCAGTACTTC.